This T cell receptor (beta chain) is from a study of post-analysis software for immune sequencing data. Regarding the study as a whole: About 5 TRBV segments (TRBV5-6, TRBV5-1 and TRBV20-1 among them) occurred more frequently in patients than in controls. Diversity measured as normalized Chao1 was significantly lower in multiple sclerosis patients than in controls.

CDR3 length: 11 amino acids. V shed 3 bases and J shed 12 bases, with 12 bases lying between them. Germline CDR1 SQVTM, CDR2 ANQGSEA. By frequency in the sample, this clonotype is medium-sized. Its antigen is still unknown. Unique molecular identifiers tagged the TCR beta cDNA libraries. TCRdb re-called the PCR reads through MiXCR, storing one row per CDR3 protein. In the table there are under 200,000 distinct CDR3 sequences, roughly 35% of which are singletons. The TCR was taken from a girl aged 5-17 years with multiple sclerosis. Specimen: blood, collected after autologous hematopoietic stem cell transplantation. The chain has TRBV29-1 and TRBJ2-1; weak D call: TRBD2 (5 bases). The CDR3, as DNA: TGCAGCGTTGACCCCGGGGATGGGCAGTTCTTC. Amino acid sequence: CSVDPGDGQFF.